What follows is one TCR beta chain and its context. Its antigen is currently unknown. Since a much larger clone is just one base distant, this may be a read error. The sample is drawn from a study of blood T cells in healthy people across ages. General study findings and limits: Unknown donor CMV status possibly confounded expanded clonotype changes.

The CDR3 covers 15 residues. Germline V gene sequence: CDR1 MNHEY, CDR2 SVGAGI. V gave up 6 bases and J gave up 5 bases; unmatched junction bases: 3. Healthy Caucasian individuals from Russia aged about 6 to 100 were enrolled as donors. Alongside a J-beta primer mix, a sample-barcoded 5' primer served in a second PCR lasting roughly 6 to 11 cycles. A 12-random-nucleotide template-switch adaptor tagged each cDNA molecule. Each CDR3 protein is one row after TCRdb ran MiXCR on the 5' RACE reads. This table has hundreds of thousands of distinct CDR3 sequences, around two thirds appearing once. The clonotype was recovered from a man aged 25-45 years in good health. The sample consisted of blood. This chain connects TRBV6-5 to TRBJ2-3; 15 bases map to TRBD2. The CDR3 loop is CASSRGLAGGDTQYF. The CDR3, as DNA: TGTGCCAGCAGCCGGGGACTAGCGGGGGGAGATACGCAGTATTTT.